This T cell receptor (beta chain) is from a study of blood T cell repertoires in COVID-19 (dated by TCRdb to 2020 to 2022). The study in broad terms: Samples covering the acute and convalescent phases of COVID-19 were provided by collaborators in the United States, Italy and Spain. The repertoires were released in a freely available public database intended as a resource for research on the immune response to SARS-CoV-2. The material from the prospective study consisted of cDNA or gDNA derived from T cells, B-cell-depleted T cells, or PBMCs. The sample metadata nearly always contained a de-identified subject ID, COVID-19 status, age in years and sex. HLA class I and class II types, where available, came from metadata supplied by the sample provider rather than from assay-based typing. Deeply sampled blood TCRbeta repertoires from subjects exposed to, actively infected with, or recovered from COVID-19 were included in the dataset. Samples came from the ongoing ImmuneRACE study (first 160 participants) plus 1,254 subjects from 6 global collaborators. The investigation overall reported the following: The amount of clinical and demographic metadata varied by source and participant and was provided uncurated.

TCRbeta CDR3 regions were amplified from genomic DNA by means of the immunoSEQ Assay, a bias-controlled multiplex PCR. From the authors' description of their analysis: Within the assay, amplification of reference gene primers was used to estimate how many nucleated cells each sample contained. To quantify the absolute abundance of each unique TCRbeta CDR3 rearrangement, sequence reads were collapsed and filtered. Productive Simpson clonality was computed per sample as the square root of Simpson's diversity index over productive rearrangements. TCRdb carries this immuneACCESS record with in-frame sequences only. Its versions omit some clonotypes, under half of them owing to an unresolved V gene in the studies checked, with the rest unexplained. Clonal size and the V and J genes are those of that table, whereas D and trimming came from the DNA. The sample yields 300,000 to 500,000 clones; roughly 86% were counted once. The ten most abundant clones make up approximately 2.1% of the sample.

V loses 8 bases, J loses 1 base, and the germline ends lie 12 bases apart. The CDR3 starts with the cysteine, ends with the phenylalanine, and has 13 residues. The DNA shown is the 39-base CDR3, in frame from base 1. CDR1 and CDR2 are read off the germline V gene as SNHLY and FYNNEI. Participants in the prospective study were enrolled through a virtual design, were aged about 18 to 100 years, and lived in about two dozen United States geographic areas. In the prospective study, cohorts were assigned on the basis of participant-reported clinical history obtained from a screening survey and a study questionnaire. In the prospective study, whole blood, serum and a nasopharyngeal or oropharyngeal swab were collected from each participant by mobile phlebotomists. Over a roughly 2-month period, participants in the prospective study had the option of providing additional blood draws and questionnaires. Before DNA extraction, blood samples from the prospective study were shipped at room temperature or frozen.

In the case of this clone: The antigen it binds to is not known. No much larger clone is present one base from it, and per-base qualities are unavailable.

The chain is made from TRBV2 and TRBJ2-7; no D gene is confidently identified. The sequenced material came from PBMCs or T cells enriched from blood (not recorded which). The TCR was taken from a woman in her thirties or forties with acute COVID-19. The nucleotide sequence reads as follows: TGTGCCAGCTCATGGCTAGGTTCCTACGAGCAGTACTTC. This sequence encodes CASSWLGSYEQYF.